The 14 T cell receptor beta chains below all came from one sample that was sequenced in a study of CD8 T cells in ankylosing spondylitis. TCRdb independently ran MiXCR on the 5' RACE reads; one entry per CDR3 protein. The sample yields a few hundred thousand distinct CDR3 sequences, 20% to 25% seen once. Study-wide results and caveats: A TCR beta motif of about eight highly homologous variants appeared characteristic of ankylosing spondylitis blood.

No antigen is known for these receptors. The sequencing sample was made of blood, either unsorted or a sorted T cell fraction (not recorded which). The receptors were gathered from a male donor with ankylosing spondylitis.

In this sample, this clonotype turned up a few times. V gene TRBV7-2 combines with J gene TRBJ2-7; TRBD1 matches 8 bases. The J segment lost 2 bases and the V segment lost 4 bases, leaving 10 bases of the junction unmatched. CDR3 length equals 16 residues. CDR1 and CDR2 (germline): SGHTA, FQGNSA. The CDR3 DNA is TGTGCCAGCAGCTCAGGAAGGACAGGGCTCCCCTACGAGCAGTACTTC. Amino acid sequence: CASSSGRTGLPYEQYF.

This clonotype has a count of ten or more. The chain is built from TRBV15 and TRBJ1-2, with 8 bases lining up with TRBD1. The trim removed 3 bases at V and 3 bases at J, leaving 9 bases unmatched. Germline CDR1 and CDR2: LNHNV and YYDKDF (reference sequence). The CDR3 runs 16 residues. The CDR3 DNA reads TGTGCCACCAGCAGTCCCAGGGGGCTAGTCGACTATGGCTACACCTTC. The encoded protein is CATSSPRGLVDYGYTF.

The V call is TRBV20-1, the J call TRBJ2-3, with TRBD2 matching 9 bases. This CDR3 comprises 15 residues. Germline values: CDR1 DFQATT, CDR2 SNEGSKA (reference sequence). Trimming removed 6 bases from V and 6 bases from J; junction bases left unmatched: 13. In DNA form, the CDR3 reads TGCAGTGCCAGCGTTTTAGCGGGAGTTGGCGATACGCAGTATTTT. This gives the protein CSASVLAGVGDTQYF.

The chain employs TRBV5-1 and TRBJ2-1, with D tentatively TRBD1 (5 bases). Trimming pared 0 bases from V and 6 bases from J, leaving 13 bases between. The V gene's germline CDR1 is SGHRS and CDR2 YFSETQ. This CDR3 has 15 residues. CDR3 loop: CASSLVWQGGNEQFF. The DNA for the CDR3 is TGCGCCAGCAGCTTGGTCTGGCAGGGCGGCAATGAGCAGTTCTTC. Combining the CDR3 with reference TRBV5-1 and TRBJ2-1 gives the whole variable domain KAGVTQTPRYLIKTRGQQVTLSCSPISGHRSVSWYQQTPGQGLQFLFEYFSETQRNKGNFPGRFSGRQFSNSRSEMNVSTLELGDSALYLCASSLVWQGGNEQFFGPGTRLTVL.

The V and J genes are TRBV6-1 and TRBJ2-7; tentatively, D is TRBD2 (5 bases). The CDR3 is 13 residues long. V was shortened by 11 bases and J by 3 bases, with 17 bases between the two germline ends. The V gene's germline CDR1 is MNHNS and CDR2 SASEGT. The CDR3 nucleotides are TGTGCCGGCCGTGAAGGAGGAAACTACGAGCAGTACTTC. Translated, it gives CAGREGGNYEQYF.

The chain joins TRBV19 to TRBJ1-5, with 7 bases that match TRBD1. This CDR3 comprises 15 residues. Unmatched junction bases numbered 12, after V lost 3 bases and J lost 10 bases. CDR1 and CDR2 (germline): LNHDA, SQIVND (reference sequence). CDR3 sequence: CASSIEGALPSPQHF. CDR3 DNA sequence: TGTGCCAGTAGTATCGAGGGGGCCCTTCCCTCTCCCCAGCATTTT.

This clonotype occurred a few times. The chain combines TRBV3-1 with TRBJ1-1, with TRBD1 matching over 8 bases. Germline assignment: CDR1 LGHDT and CDR2 YNNKEL (reference sequence). The CDR3 totals 13 residues. V shed 0 bases and J 10 bases; nucleotides not matched to a gene: 4. CDR3 nucleotide sequence: TGTGCCAGCAGCCAAGACAGGGGGCTTATAGCTTTCTTT. It translates to CASSQDRGLIAFF.

This rearrangement joins TRBV20-1 to TRBJ2-3; 8 bases align to TRBD2. The CDR3 is made up of 13 amino acids. Germline V gives CDR1 DFQATT, CDR2 SNEGSKA (reference sequence). V gave up 7 bases and J gave up 2 bases; unmatched junction bases: 5. DNA of the CDR3: TGCAGTGGGAGAGCGGGAGTCACAGATACGCAGTATTTT. This sequence encodes CSGRAGVTDTQYF.

The chain is built from TRBV29-1 and TRBJ2-1; D remains unclear. Looked up from germline, CDR1 is SQVTM and CDR2 is ANQGSEA. The CDR3 sequence is 16 residues long. V lost 0 bases and J lost 0, with 12 bases in between. Here the CDR3 reads CSVEDPETGSYNEQFF. The DNA for the CDR3 is TGCAGCGTTGAAGATCCTGAGACCGGCTCCTACAATGAGCAGTTCTTC.

The V and J genes are TRBV3-1 and TRBJ2-2; D is possibly TRBD1 (6 bases). CDR3 size: 12 residues. The germline V and J ends were trimmed by 7 bases and 5 bases, with 8 bases remaining between them. Per germline, CDR1 LGHDT and CDR2 YNNKEL (reference sequence). The CDR3 sequence: CASTGDTGELFF. For the CDR3, the DNA is TGTGCCAGCACAGGGGATACCGGGGAGCTGTTTTTT.

The chain links TRBV12-3 or TRBV12-4 to TRBJ1-1; tentatively, D is TRBD1 (6 bases). The V gene lost 1 base and the J gene lost 7 bases, with 16 bases spanning the gap. There are 15 residues in the CDR3. The CDR3 nucleotides are TGTGCCAGCAGTTTAGGGCCAGGGGACTTTATTGAAGCTTTCTTT. Translated, it gives CASSLGPGDFIEAFF.

The CDR3 region is CASSIREGNTGELFF. The CDR3, as DNA: TGTGCCAGCAGTATCCGGGAGGGGAACACCGGGGAGCTGTTTTTT. The chain couples TRBV12-3 or TRBV12-4 to TRBJ2-2; 8 bases map to TRBD2. V was clipped by 5 bases and J by 1 base; unmatched bases: 3. The length of the CDR3 is 15 residues.

This clonotype was observed many times. The gene calls are TRBV20-1 and TRBJ2-1, with D unclear. Germline CDR1 reads DFQATT; CDR2 reads SNEGSKA (reference sequence). Trimming took off 5 bases at V and 3 bases at J, with 2 bases between the two ends. The CDR3 totals 10 residues. In DNA form, the CDR3 reads TGCAGTGCTCGCTACAATGAGCAGTTCTTC. The encoded protein is CSARYNEQFF.

In this sample, this clonotype turned up a few times. The chain has TRBV12-3 or TRBV12-4 and TRBJ2-1; tentatively, D is TRBD1 (5 bases). CDR3 length equals 17 residues. Trimming took 5 bases from V and 4 from J, leaving 21 bases between them. The CDR3 region is CASSPTYRQIRYNEQFF. CDR3 nucleotides: TGTGCCAGCAGTCCAACCTACAGGCAGATAAGGTACAATGAGCAGTTCTTC.